A single sample gave rise to the 4 T cell receptor beta chains below, sequenced in a study of chemoradiotherapy in HPV16-positive cancers. Clones were read by immunoSEQ multiplex PCR, and TCRdb kept only the in-frame ones, dropping some. This sample has about 7,900 clones; approximately 71% occur once, and the top ten carry 8.5%. Sampling was conducted from a patient who underwent chemoradiotherapy. The receptors stem from a human donor with HPV-associated anogenital cancer.

The V call is TRBV5-6, the J call TRBJ2-5, with a tentative D call TRBD2 (6 bases). CDR1 is SGHDT and CDR2 is YYEEEE in the germline V gene. V lost 4 bases to trimming and J lost 5 bases, with 18 bases between them. The CDR3 spans 15 residues. The CDR3 nucleotides are TGTGCCAGCAGCCACAGACAGTTAGGAGGGGAGACCCAGTACTTC. It specifies CASSHRQLGGETQYF.

This rearrangement joins TRBV4-1 to TRBJ2-2, with D possibly matching TRBD1 (5 bases). Trimming took off 1 base at V and 3 bases at J, with 21 bases between the two ends. This CDR3 has 19 residues. Germline V CDR1 and CDR2: MGHRA, YSYEKL. The CDR3 is CASSQALVDRARDTGELFF. CDR3 coding DNA: TGCGCCAGCAGCCAAGCCCTCGTTGACAGAGCAAGAGACACCGGGGAGCTGTTTTTT.

The chain uses TRBV5-6 and TRBJ1-1, with TRBD1 identical over 7 bases. There are 13 residues in the CDR3. The germline V gene has CDR1 SGHDT and CDR2 YYEEEE. Trimming took 1 base from V and 10 from J; bases not matched to a gene: 7. CDR3 sequence: CASSLSGGLLAFF. CDR3 coding DNA: TGTGCCAGCAGCTTGTCAGGGGGGCTTTTAGCTTTCTTT.

This chain joins TRBV11-3 and TRBJ1-2; 8 bases align to TRBD1. The trim removed 4 bases at V and 6 bases at J, leaving 4 bases unmatched. There are 13 residues in the CDR3. Germline V gene lookup returns CDR1 SGHNT and CDR2 YENEEA. The CDR3 region is CASSYDRGDGYTF. CDR3 nucleotide sequence: TGTGCCAGCAGCTACGACAGGGGAGATGGCTACACCTTC.